The rows below give T cell receptor beta chains drawn from one sample of a study of neoadjuvant nivolumab and ipilimumab in lung cancer. Only in-frame clones appear in the TCRdb table, and some are missing; sequencing was by immunoSEQ multiplex PCR. The data hold 15,000 to 20,000 clones, with around 87% observed a single time. The sample consisted of peripheral blood, taken before neoadjuvant nivolumab, alone or with ipilimumab. These receptors were collected from an adult with non-small cell lung cancer. CDR3s include the opening cysteine and the closing phenylalanine or tryptophan. The order of the fields is CDR3 DNA, CDR3 protein, D gene, clone size, J gene, V gene. The D gene is left open where the match is weak. Clone size is not always given. Where it is, it says once, few, many or a class for expanded clones.

DNA: TGCAGCGTTGGCCAACCTAATAATGAAAAACTGTTTTTT; CDR3: CSVGQPNNEKLFF; D: -; size: -; J: TRBJ1-4; V: TRBV29-1
DNA: TGTGCCTGGAGTGTCGACCAGGGTTTAGGTCAGCCCCAGCATTTT; CDR3: CAWSVDQGLGQPQHF; D: -; size: -; J: TRBJ1-5; V: TRBV30
DNA: TGTGCCAGCAGCCGCACAGGGCTGGGTCGGTATGGCTACACCTTC; CDR3: CASSRTGLGRYGYTF; D: -; size: -; J: TRBJ1-2; V: TRBV7-2
DNA: TGCGCCAGCAGTGATTCGACCGGTGGGGGCTACACCTTC; CDR3: CASSDSTGGGYTF; D: -; size: once; J: TRBJ1-2; V: TRBV10-2
DNA: TGCAGCGTAAGGGACCCGTGGGTGGGGACCTACGAGCAGTACTTC; CDR3: CSVRDPWVGTYEQYF; D: -; size: -; J: TRBJ2-7; V: TRBV29-1
DNA: TGTGCCAGCAGCTTAGCGAATAATTACAATGAGCAGTTCTTC; CDR3: CASSLANNYNEQFF; D: -; size: once; J: TRBJ2-1; V: TRBV7-7
DNA: TGTGCCGGGGGGGTCACAGATACGCAGTATTTT; CDR3: CAGGVTDTQYF; D: TRBD2; size: -; J: TRBJ2-3; V: TRBV2
DNA: TGTGCCAGCAGCTTGGTCTTCGGCAACGAAGATTCCTTC; CDR3: CASSLVFGNEDSF; D: -; size: medium-sized; J: TRBJ1-2; V: TRBV5-6
DNA: TGCGCCAGCAGCTCCACAGGGGTAGGAACTGAAGCTTTCTTT; CDR3: CASSSTGVGTEAFF; D: TRBD1; size: -; J: TRBJ1-1; V: TRBV5-1
DNA: TGTGCCAGCAGCTTGTCCGCGGGAGCTGTCAATGAGCAGTTCTTC; CDR3: CASSLSAGAVNEQFF; D: TRBD2; size: -; J: TRBJ2-1; V: TRBV5-5
DNA: TGTGCCAGCAGGACAACCGGGACAGGGGTAAACGAGCAGTACTTC; CDR3: CASRTTGTGVNEQYF; D: TRBD1; size: -; J: TRBJ2-7; V: TRBV6-5
DNA: TGTGCCAGTAGTGCAGGGCTGTACAATGAGCAGTTCTTC; CDR3: CASSAGLYNEQFF; D: -; size: -; J: TRBJ2-1; V: TRBV19
DNA: TGTGCCAGCAGCGCGTTGCAGGGCGGCTATGGCTACACCTTC; CDR3: CASSALQGGYGYTF; D: -; size: -; J: TRBJ1-2; V: TRBV5-4
DNA: TGTGCCAGCAGCTTGGCTGGATCCAACGAGCAGTACTTC; CDR3: CASSLAGSNEQYF; D: -; size: -; J: TRBJ2-7; V: TRBV5-4
DNA: TGTGCCAGCAGCTTACGGTGGAATGAGCAGTTCTTC; CDR3: CASSLRWNEQFF; D: -; size: -; J: TRBJ2-1; V: TRBV7-2
DNA: TGTGCCAGCAGCCTAATGACAGCTGAAGCTTTCTTT; CDR3: CASSLMTAEAFF; D: -; size: -; J: TRBJ1-1; V: TRBV7-9
DNA: TGCAGCGTAACATCAGGGACCACAGATACGCAGTATTTT; CDR3: CSVTSGTTDTQYF; D: -; size: -; J: TRBJ2-3; V: TRBV29-1
DNA: TGTGCCAGCAGCGTAGCTACTCGCGGAGACTACGAGCAGTACTTC; CDR3: CASSVATRGDYEQYF; D: -; size: -; J: TRBJ2-7; V: TRBV9
DNA: TGCGCCAGCAGCCAAGGGACGGGCGGGGAGACCCAGTACTTC; CDR3: CASSQGTGGETQYF; D: -; size: -; J: TRBJ2-5; V: TRBV4-3
DNA: TGTGCCAGCAGCTTAGCGGACAGATTGAGTGATGGCTACACCTTC; CDR3: CASSLADRLSDGYTF; D: -; size: once; J: TRBJ1-2; V: TRBV7-8
DNA: TGTGCCAGCAGCTTAGTCCGGAGCTCCTACAATGAGCAGTTCTTC; CDR3: CASSLVRSSYNEQFF; D: -; size: -; J: TRBJ2-1; V: TRBV7-2
DNA: TGTGCCAGCAGCCGGAATTATCAGCCCCAGCATTTT; CDR3: CASSRNYQPQHF; D: -; size: -; J: TRBJ1-5; V: TRBV5-8
DNA: TGTGCCAGCAGCGCGGACAGGGGTAAGAATGAAAAACTGTTTTTT; CDR3: CASSADRGKNEKLFF; D: TRBD1; size: -; J: TRBJ1-4; V: TRBV9
DNA: TGTGCCAGCTCACCATACGGGCCGGGGGAAAAACTGTTTTTT; CDR3: CASSPYGPGEKLFF; D: -; size: -; J: TRBJ1-4; V: TRBV18
DNA: TGTGCCAGCTCCCCGGGACTAGTTAACTACGAGCAGTACTTC; CDR3: CASSPGLVNYEQYF; D: TRBD2; size: -; J: TRBJ2-7; V: TRBV18
DNA: TGTGCCAGCAGTACGGATACGCAGTATTTT; CDR3: CASSTDTQYF; D: -; size: once; J: TRBJ2-3; V: TRBV6-6